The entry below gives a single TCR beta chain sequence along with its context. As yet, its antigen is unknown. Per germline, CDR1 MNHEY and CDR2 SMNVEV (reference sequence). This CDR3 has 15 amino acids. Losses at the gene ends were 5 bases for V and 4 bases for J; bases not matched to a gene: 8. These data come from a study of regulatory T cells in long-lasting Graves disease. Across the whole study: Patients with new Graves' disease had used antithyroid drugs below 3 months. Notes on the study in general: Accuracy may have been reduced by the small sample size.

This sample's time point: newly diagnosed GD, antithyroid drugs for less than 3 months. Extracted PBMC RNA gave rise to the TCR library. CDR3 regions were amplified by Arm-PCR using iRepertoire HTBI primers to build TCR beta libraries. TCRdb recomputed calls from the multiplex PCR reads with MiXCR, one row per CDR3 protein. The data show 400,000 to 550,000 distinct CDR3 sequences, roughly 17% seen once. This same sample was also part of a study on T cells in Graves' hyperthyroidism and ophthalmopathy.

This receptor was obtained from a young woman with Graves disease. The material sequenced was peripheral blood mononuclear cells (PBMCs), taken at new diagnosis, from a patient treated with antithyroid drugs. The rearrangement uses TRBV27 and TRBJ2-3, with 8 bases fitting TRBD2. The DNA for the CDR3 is TGTGCCAGCAGTGACCGACTAGCGATTGCAGATACGCAGTATTTT. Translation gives CASSDRLAIADTQYF.